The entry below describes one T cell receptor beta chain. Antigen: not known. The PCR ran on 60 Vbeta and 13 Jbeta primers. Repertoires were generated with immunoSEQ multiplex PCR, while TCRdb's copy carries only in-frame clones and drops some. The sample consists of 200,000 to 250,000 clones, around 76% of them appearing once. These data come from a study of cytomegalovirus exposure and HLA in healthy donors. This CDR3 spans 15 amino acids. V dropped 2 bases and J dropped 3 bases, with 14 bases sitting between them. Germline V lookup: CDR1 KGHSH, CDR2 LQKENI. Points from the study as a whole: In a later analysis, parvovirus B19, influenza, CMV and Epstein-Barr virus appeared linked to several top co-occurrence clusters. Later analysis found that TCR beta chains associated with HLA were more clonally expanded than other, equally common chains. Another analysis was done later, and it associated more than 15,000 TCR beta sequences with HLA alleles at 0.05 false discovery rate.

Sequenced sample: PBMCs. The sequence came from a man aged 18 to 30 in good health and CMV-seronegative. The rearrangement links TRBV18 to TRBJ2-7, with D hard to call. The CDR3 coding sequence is TGTGCCAGCTCACCAACCGGAGCAGCGAACTACGAGCAGTACTTC. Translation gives CASSPTGAANYEQYF.